This TCR beta chain was sequenced in a study of early T cells in non-severe SARS-CoV-2 infection. At the level of the study: The authors sequenced bulk RNA from unsorted whole blood, leaving chains unpaired.

Germline CDR1 is DFQATT and CDR2 is SNEGSKA (reference sequence). The length of the CDR3 is 11 residues. V lost 1 base to trimming and J lost 8 bases, with 6 bases between them. MiXCR, applied by TCRdb to the 5' RACE reads, yields one record per CDR3 protein. The sample has 100,000 or so distinct CDR3 sequences, less than 15% seen once; the top ten hold less than 8%. The V gene is TRBV20-1, the J gene TRBJ2-1; D is uncertain. The sequence was obtained from an adult who was a healthcare worker with PCR-confirmed SARS-CoV-2 infection or an uninfected control (not recorded which). Sample: whole blood. CDR3 amino acids: CSARGYDEQFF. The CDR3 region has the DNA TGCAGTGCTAGAGGTTACGATGAGCAGTTCTTC.